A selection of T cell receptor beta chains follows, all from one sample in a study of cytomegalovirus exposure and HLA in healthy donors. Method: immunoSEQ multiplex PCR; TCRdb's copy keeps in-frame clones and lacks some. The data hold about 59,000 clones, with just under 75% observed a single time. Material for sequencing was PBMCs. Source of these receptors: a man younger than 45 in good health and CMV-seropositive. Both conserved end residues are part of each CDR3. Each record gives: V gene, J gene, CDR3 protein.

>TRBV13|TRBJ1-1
CASTRQVSTEAFF
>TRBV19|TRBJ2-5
CASRSTSGRETQYF
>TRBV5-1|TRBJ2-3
CASSLEPTRAYF
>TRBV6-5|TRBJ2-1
CASSRDRGIVNEQFF
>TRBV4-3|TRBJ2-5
CASSPLAGGLGGETQYF
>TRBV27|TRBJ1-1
CASSVTQMNTEAFF
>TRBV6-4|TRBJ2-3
CASSSGGPADTQYF
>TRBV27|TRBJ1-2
CASSLSGSKEGYTF
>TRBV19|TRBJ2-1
CASSNTPGRSSYNEQFF
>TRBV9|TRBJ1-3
CASSYSDTISGNTIYF
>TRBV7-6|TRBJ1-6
CASSLGSGTGFSSPLHF
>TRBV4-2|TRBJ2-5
CASSQDPSGGPRGETQYF
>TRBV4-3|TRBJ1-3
CASSQVTQGNTIYF
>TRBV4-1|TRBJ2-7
CASSTPGAGREQYF
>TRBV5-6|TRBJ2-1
CASSSAYRTGRMGDEQFF
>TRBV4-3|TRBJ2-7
CASSQDPGSHEQYF
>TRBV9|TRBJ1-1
CASSGTGAGTEAFF
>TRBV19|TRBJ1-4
CASTPGDRRGEKLFF
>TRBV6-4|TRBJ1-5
CASSDSQQGGCNQPQHF
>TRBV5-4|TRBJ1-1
CASSMAGTVNTEAFF
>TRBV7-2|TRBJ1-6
CASSWAGDVGSPLHF
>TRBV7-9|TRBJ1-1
CASSQDWNTEAFF
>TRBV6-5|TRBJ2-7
CASSASRDNYEQYF
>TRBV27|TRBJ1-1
CASSLREGGQGTEAFF
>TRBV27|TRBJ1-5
CASSSGGGRPQHF
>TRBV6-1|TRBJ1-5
CASTPIGGQPQHF
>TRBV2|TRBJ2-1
CASSVRRGSYNEQFF
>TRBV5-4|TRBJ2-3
CASYDRDALADTQYF
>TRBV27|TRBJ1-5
CASSKGQHSNQPQHF
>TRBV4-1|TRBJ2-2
CASSQEGSGGVTGELFF
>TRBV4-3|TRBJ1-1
CASSPGAQMNTEAFF
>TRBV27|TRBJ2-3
CASRLTHNTDTQYF
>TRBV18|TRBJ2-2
CASSTATDHTGELFF
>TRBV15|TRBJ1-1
CATSRGAGTTEAFF
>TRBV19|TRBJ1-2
CASSIQKTGATYGYTF
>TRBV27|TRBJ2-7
CASSLSTPRLAGRVQYF
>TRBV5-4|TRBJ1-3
CASRDRAGNTIYF